This T cell receptor beta chain was sequenced during a study of blood T cell repertoires in COVID-19 (dated by TCRdb to 2020 to 2021). Study-wide context: Samples covering the acute and convalescent phases of COVID-19 were provided by collaborators in the United States, Italy and Spain. The prospective study material was composed of cDNA or gDNA derived from T cells, B-cell-depleted T cells, or PBMCs. Subjects who had been exposed to COVID-19, were actively infected with it, or had recovered from it provided the deeply sampled blood TCRbeta repertoires that made up the dataset. A freely available public database, intended as a resource for researchers studying the immune response to SARS-CoV-2, is where the repertoires were released. The samples were drawn from the first 160 participants of the ongoing ImmuneRACE study and from over 950 subjects provided by 6 global collaborators. A de-identified subject ID, COVID-19 status, age in years and sex were almost always included in the sample metadata. Where available, HLA class I and class II types were taken from metadata supplied by the sample provider and were not determined by assay-based typing.

What the work shows at the level of the full study, not this receptor alone: The amount of clinical and demographic metadata varied by source and participant and was provided uncurated.

The immunoSEQ Assay, a bias-controlled multiplex PCR, was used to amplify TCRbeta CDR3 regions from genomic DNA. In the source study's methods: Within the assay, amplification of reference gene primers was used to estimate how many nucleated cells each sample contained. Sequence reads were collapsed and filtered to measure the absolute abundance of every unique TCRbeta CDR3 rearrangement. For each sample, productive Simpson clonality was calculated by taking the square root of Simpson's diversity index across productive rearrangements. Drawn from immuneACCESS, this table holds only the in-frame rearrangements with V and J called that TCRdb kept. Clones are partly lost; checked studies trace under half to an unresolved V gene and leave the rest unexplained. V and J calls and clone size are as listed in that table; D and trimming were resolved from the DNA. This sample gives under 300,000 clones in total; around four fifths of them show up just once. Of the sample, approximately 15% falls within the top ten clones.

Notes on this clone: There is no known antigen for this receptor. No qualities accompany the bases; no much larger clone lies one base away.

Clipping removes 5 bases from V and 4 bases from J, with 7 as the unmatched junction base count. From a lookup of the germline V gene (reference sequence), CDR1 and CDR2 are LNHDA and SQIVND. The CDR3 has 16 amino acids, counting the end cysteine and phenylalanine. The DNA shown is the 48-base CDR3, in frame from base 1. Participants in the prospective study were enrolled through a virtual design, were aged about 18 to 100 years, and lived in roughly 24 United States geographic areas. In the prospective study, participants were assigned to cohorts based on the clinical history participants reported in a screening survey and a study questionnaire. For ImmuneRACE Cohort 3, a participant was defined as recovered based on two consecutive negative NP/OP PCR tests, clearance by a healthcare professional, or resolution of symptoms. In the prospective study, mobile phlebotomists collected whole blood, serum and a nasopharyngeal or oropharyngeal swab from each participant. Prospective study participants could optionally give additional blood draws and questionnaires over an approximately two-month period. Before DNA extraction, blood samples from the prospective study were shipped at room temperature or frozen.

The sequenced material came from PBMCs or T cells enriched from blood (not recorded which). The chain uses TRBV19 and TRBJ2-1, with 11 junctional bases fitting TRBD2. The clonotype comes from a man aged 35-49 years who had recovered from COVID-19. The bases read TGTGCCAGTAGTGTCTTGACTAGCGGGAAATACAATGAGCAGTTCTTC. The translation is CASSVLTSGKYNEQFF. With all but the CDR3 taken from the reference TRBV19 and TRBJ2-1 genes, the full variable domain is: DGGITQSPKYLFRKEGQNVTLSCEQNLNHDAMYWYRQDPGQGLRLIYYSQIVNDFQKGDIAEGYSVSREKKESFPLTVTSAQKNPTAFYLCASSVLTSGKYNEQFFGPGTRLTVL.